The clone carrying this T cell receptor (beta chain) was seen many times. Antigen unknown. With V trimmed by 2 bases and J by 6 bases, 14 bases remained unmatched. This CDR3 comprises 17 residues. Germline V CDR1 and CDR2: KGHSH, LQKENI. TCRdb re-called the 5' RACE reads through MiXCR, storing one row per CDR3 protein. The sample has 200,000 to 300,000 distinct CDR3 sequences; roughly 6.3% are singletons. This sample was included in a study of T cells after yellow fever vaccination. Across the study: Preparing low-cell-number fractions relied on SMART-Seq v4 Ultra Low Input.

Study conclusions and caveats: Post-booster repertoires contained most primary-vaccination clones again (about 96% CD4, roughly 90% CD8).

The specimen was CD4+ T cells sorted from PBMCs, collected on the day of the yellow fever booster vaccination. The receptor's source is a man under 40 who received the YFV17D yellow fever vaccine. V is TRBV18 and J is TRBJ2-5, with 8 bases lining up with TRBD1. CDR3 sequence (DNA): TGTGCCAGCTCACCAGGAAGAGCCGGGACAGGAATCCAGACCCAGTACTTC. Amino acid sequence: CASSPGRAGTGIQTQYF.